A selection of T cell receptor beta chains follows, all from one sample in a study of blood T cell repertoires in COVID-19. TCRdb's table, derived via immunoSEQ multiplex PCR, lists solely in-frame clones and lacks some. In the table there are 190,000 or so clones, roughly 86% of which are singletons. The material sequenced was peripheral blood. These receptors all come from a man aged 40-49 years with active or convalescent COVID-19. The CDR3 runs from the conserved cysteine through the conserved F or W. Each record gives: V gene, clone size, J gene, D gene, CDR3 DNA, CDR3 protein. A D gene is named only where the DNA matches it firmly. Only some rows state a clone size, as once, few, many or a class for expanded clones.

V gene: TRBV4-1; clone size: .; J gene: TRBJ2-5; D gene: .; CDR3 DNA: TGCGCCAGCAGCCAAGTGCAGGGATCGGGAGAGACCCAGTACTTC; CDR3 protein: CASSQVQGSGETQYF
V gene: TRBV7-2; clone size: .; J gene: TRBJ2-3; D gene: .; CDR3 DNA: TGTGCCAGCAACCCTAGGTTGGCCGATACGCAGTATTTT; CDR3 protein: CASNPRLADTQYF
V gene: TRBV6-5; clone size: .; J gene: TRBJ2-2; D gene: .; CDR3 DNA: TGTGCCAGCAGTTACTCGGTCGAGGCGGCCGGGGAGCTGTTTTTT; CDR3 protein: CASSYSVEAAGELFF
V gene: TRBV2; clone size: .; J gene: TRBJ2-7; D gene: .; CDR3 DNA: TGTGCCAGCATTAGGGGATCCTACGAGCAGTACTTC; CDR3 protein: CASIRGSYEQYF
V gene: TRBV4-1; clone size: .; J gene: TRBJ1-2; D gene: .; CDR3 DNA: TGCGCCAGCAGCCAAGAGGGCAGGTCTCGGGGCTACACCTTC; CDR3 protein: CASSQEGRSRGYTF
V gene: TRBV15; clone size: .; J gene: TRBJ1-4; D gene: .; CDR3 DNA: TGTGCCACCAGCAGAGCCCAGGTTAATGAAAAACTGTTTTTT; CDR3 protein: CATSRAQVNEKLFF
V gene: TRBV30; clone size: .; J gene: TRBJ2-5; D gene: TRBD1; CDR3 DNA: TGTGCCTGGATTCTCCGGGACAGGAAAGAGACCCAGTACTTC; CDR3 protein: CAWILRDRKETQYF
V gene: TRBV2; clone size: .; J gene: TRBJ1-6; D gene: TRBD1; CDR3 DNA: TGTGCCAGCAGCGGACAAGGGGGCTCCAATTCACCCCTCCACTTT; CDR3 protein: CASSGQGGSNSPLHF
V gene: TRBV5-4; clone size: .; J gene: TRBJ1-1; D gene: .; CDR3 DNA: TGTGCCAGCAGCTTGGGCAGGCGGGAGGAGGGCACTGAAGCTTTCTTT; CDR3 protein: CASSLGRREEGTEAFF
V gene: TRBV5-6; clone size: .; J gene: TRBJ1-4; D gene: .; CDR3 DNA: TGTGCCAGCAGCTTGGACGGGATGGGGGAAAAACTGTTTTTT; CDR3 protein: CASSLDGMGEKLFF
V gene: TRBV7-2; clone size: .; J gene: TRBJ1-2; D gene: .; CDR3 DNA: TGTGCCAGCAGCTTAGGCGTGGAGGGCTATGGCTACACCTTC; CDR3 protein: CASSLGVEGYGYTF
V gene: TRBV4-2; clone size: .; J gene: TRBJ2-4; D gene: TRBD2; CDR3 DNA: TGTGCCAGCAGCCCGGGACTAGCGGGGGTTATAAACATTCAGTACTTC; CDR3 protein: CASSPGLAGVINIQYF
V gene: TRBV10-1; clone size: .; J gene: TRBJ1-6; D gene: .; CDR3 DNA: TGCGCCAGCAGTGAGGACAATTGGTCACCCCTCCACTTT; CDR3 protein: CASSEDNWSPLHF
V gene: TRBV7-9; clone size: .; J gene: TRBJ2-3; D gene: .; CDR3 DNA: TGTGCCAGCAGCTTAGCGGTTAGAGTAGCGGAAGATACGCAGTATTTT; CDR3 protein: CASSLAVRVAEDTQYF
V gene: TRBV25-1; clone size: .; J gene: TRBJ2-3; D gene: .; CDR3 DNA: TGTGCCAGCAGTTCGCAGGGAACAGATACGCAGTATTTT; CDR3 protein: CASSSQGTDTQYF
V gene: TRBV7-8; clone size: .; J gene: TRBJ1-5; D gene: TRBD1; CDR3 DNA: TGTGCCAGCAGCACCGACAGGGGCCAGTGGCCCCAGCATTTT; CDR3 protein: CASSTDRGQWPQHF
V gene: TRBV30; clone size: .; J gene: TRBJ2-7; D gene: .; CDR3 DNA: TGTGCCTGGAGTGTTGCCGGAGGCGTCGGCGAGCAGTACTTC; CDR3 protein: CAWSVAGGVGEQYF
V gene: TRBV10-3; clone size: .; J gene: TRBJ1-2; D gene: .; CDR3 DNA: TGTGCCATCAGTGAGCCGTCGTTTAGCTACACCTTC; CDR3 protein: CAISEPSFSYTF
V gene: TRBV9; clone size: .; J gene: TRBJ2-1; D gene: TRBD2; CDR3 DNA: TGTGCCAGCAGCGTAGGAGCGGGGGTTTTGAATGAGCAGTTCTTC; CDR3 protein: CASSVGAGVLNEQFF
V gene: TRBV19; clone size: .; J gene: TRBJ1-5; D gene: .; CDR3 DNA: TGTGCCAGTAGTATAGTCGGGGGTCGGGGCAATCAGCCCCAGCATTTT; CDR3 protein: CASSIVGGRGNQPQHF
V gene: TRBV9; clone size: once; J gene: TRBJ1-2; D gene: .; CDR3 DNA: TGTGCCAGCAGCGTTCGGGGGGAGGCCTATGGCTACACCTTC; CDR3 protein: CASSVRGEAYGYTF
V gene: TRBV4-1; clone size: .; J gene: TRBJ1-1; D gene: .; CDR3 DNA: TGCGCCAGCCACGGGAACACTGAAGCTTTCTTT; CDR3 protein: CASHGNTEAFF
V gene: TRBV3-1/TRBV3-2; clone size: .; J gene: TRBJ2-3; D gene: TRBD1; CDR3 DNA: TGTGCCAGCAGCGTTGGGACAGTCAGCACAGATACGCAGTATTTT; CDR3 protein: CASSVGTVSTDTQYF
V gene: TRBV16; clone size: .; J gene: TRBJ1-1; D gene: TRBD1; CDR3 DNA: TGTGCCAGCAGCCACTTGGACAGGGTTGAAGCTTTCTTT; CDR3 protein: CASSHLDRVEAFF
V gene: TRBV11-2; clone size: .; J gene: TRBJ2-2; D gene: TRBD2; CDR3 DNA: TGTGCCAGCAGCTTAGTCGGAGCGGGGGGCGACACCGGGGAGCTGTTTTTT; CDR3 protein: CASSLVGAGGDTGELFF
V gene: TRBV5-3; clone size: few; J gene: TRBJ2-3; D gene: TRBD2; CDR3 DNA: TGTGCCAGAAGCTTGGAGCGGACAGGGTTAGTCCTAGCGGGGGGGCTTCAAGATACGCAGTATTTT; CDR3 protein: CARSLERTGLVLAGGLQDTQYF
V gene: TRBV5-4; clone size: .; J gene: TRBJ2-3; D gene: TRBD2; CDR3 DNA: TGTGCCAGCAGCTTGGCCGGGGGAGGGTTCGTGACAGATACGCAGTATTTT; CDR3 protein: CASSLAGGGFVTDTQYF
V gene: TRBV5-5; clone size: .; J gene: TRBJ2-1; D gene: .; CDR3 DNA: TGTGCCAGCACCCACATAGGGGCTGAGCAGTTCTTC; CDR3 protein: CASTHIGAEQFF
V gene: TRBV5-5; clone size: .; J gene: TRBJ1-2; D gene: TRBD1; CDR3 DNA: TGTGCCAGCAGCTTGCAGGGACAGGGGTACGGCTACACCTTC; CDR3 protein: CASSLQGQGYGYTF
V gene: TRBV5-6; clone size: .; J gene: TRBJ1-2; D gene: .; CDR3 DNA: TGTGCCAGCAGCCTAACCGGGACTCTGGGATATGGCTACACCTTC; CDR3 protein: CASSLTGTLGYGYTF
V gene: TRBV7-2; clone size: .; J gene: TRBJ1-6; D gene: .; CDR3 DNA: TGTGCCAGCAGCCAAATCCGGGGGAATAATTCACCCCTCCACTTT; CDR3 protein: CASSQIRGNNSPLHF
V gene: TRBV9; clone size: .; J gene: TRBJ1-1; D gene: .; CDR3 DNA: TGTGCCAGCAGCGTAGGGGAGGGGGAAGCTTTCTTT; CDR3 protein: CASSVGEGEAFF
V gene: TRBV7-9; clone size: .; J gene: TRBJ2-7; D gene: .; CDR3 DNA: TGTGCCAGCAGCCCCCGGGTTAACGAGCAGTACTTC; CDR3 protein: CASSPRVNEQYF
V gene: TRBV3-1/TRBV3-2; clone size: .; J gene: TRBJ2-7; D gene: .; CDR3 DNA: TGTGCCAGCAGCCAGCCGGGGGACAGAACAGGCGAGCAGTACTTC; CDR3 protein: CASSQPGDRTGEQYF
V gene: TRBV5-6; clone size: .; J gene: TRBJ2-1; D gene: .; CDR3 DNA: TGTGCCAGCAGCTTGGGGGGCGCCTACAATGAGCAGTTCTTC; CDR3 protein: CASSLGGAYNEQFF
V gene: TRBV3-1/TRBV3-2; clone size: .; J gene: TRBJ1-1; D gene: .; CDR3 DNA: TGTGCCAGCAGCCAAGATATGGCGGCTGCCGAAGCTTTCTTT; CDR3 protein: CASSQDMAAAEAFF
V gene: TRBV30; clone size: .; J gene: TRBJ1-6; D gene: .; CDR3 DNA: TGTGCCTGGAGTTATGGGGTCCAGGGTAATTCACCCCTCCACTTT; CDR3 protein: CAWSYGVQGNSPLHF
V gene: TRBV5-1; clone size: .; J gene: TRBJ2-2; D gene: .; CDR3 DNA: TGCGCCAGCAGCTTGGATGATGCAGGCGGGGAGCTGTTTTTT; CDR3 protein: CASSLDDAGGELFF
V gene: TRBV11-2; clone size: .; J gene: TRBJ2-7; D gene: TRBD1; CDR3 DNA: TGTGCCAGCAGCGACCGACAGGGGGGCTACGAGCAGTACTTC; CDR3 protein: CASSDRQGGYEQYF
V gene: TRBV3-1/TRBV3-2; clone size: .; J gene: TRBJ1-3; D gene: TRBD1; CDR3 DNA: TGTGCCAGCAGCACTACAGGGGGTTATGGAAACACCATATATTTT; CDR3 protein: CASSTTGGYGNTIYF
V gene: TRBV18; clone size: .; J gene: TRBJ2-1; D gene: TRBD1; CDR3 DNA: TGTGCCAGCTCACCACTTGAGTTGCAGGGGGAGAATGAGCAGTTCTTC; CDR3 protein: CASSPLELQGENEQFF
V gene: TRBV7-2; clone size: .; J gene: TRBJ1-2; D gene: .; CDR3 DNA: TGTGCCAGCAGGAGGACAGACTCGGTCTATGGCTACACCTTC; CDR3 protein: CASRRTDSVYGYTF
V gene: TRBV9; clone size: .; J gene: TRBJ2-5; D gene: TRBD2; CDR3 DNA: TGTGCCAGCAGCCTCGGAACGGGGGGACAAGAGACCCAGTACTTC; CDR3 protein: CASSLGTGGQETQYF
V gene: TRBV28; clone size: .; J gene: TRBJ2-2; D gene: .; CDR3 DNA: TGTGCCAGCAGTTTAGGGGGGGCCCCTGGCGGGGAGCTGTTTTTT; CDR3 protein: CASSLGGAPGGELFF